The sequence of this T cell receptor beta chain was determined in a study of early T cells in non-severe SARS-CoV-2 infection. Overall study: It was bulk RNA from unsorted whole blood that was sequenced, and the chains were unpaired. Overall study results and limits: Using VDJdb, the matching emphasized anti-spike CD8 responses while missing private and CD4 specificities.

Of note for this clonotype: Antigen specificity is unknown.

Looked up from germline, CDR1 is SEHNR and CDR2 is FQNEAQ (reference sequence). V lost 2 bases to trimming and J lost 8 bases; unmatched junction nucleotides: 8. This CDR3 is 15 amino acids long. Researchers tagged individual cDNA molecules with unique molecular identifiers. One entry per CDR3 protein, called by TCRdb with MiXCR from the 5' RACE reads. Of about 70,000 distinct CDR3 sequences listed, approximately 12% are singletons. The sequence came from an adult who was a healthcare worker with PCR-confirmed SARS-CoV-2 infection or an uninfected control (not recorded which). The donor label of this sample is uncertain. This specimen consisted of whole blood, obtained at baseline. The chain recombines TRBV7-9 with TRBJ1-4, with 7 positions matching TRBD1. For the CDR3, the DNA is TGTGCCAGCAGCTTAACGGCAGGGGGTGGCGAAAAACTGTTTTTT. It is translated as CASSLTAGGGEKLFF. Complete variable domain (other parts from reference TRBV7-9 and TRBJ1-4): DTGVSQNPRHKITKRGQNVTFRCDPISEHNRLYWYRQTLGQGPEFLTYFQNEAQLEKSRLLSDRFSAERPKGSFSTLEIQRTEQGDSAMYLCASSLTAGGGEKLFFGSGTQLSVL.